This TCR beta chain was captured by sequencing in a study of OX40 agonist ivuxolimab in advanced cancers. Turning to the study itself: As their treatment, patients were administered ivuxolimab, an agonistic anti-OX40 (CD134) antibody. From 23 to 79 years was the age range, with a mean of roughly 59 years, and roughly 80% were male.

The protocol was immunoSEQ multiplex PCR, while the TCRdb copy is restricted to in-frame clones and leaves out a portion. The data hold tens of thousands of clones, with approximately 90% observed a single time. Germline CDR1 and CDR2: MNHNS and SASEGT. The V and J ends lost 4 bases and 1 base, in that order; junction bases with no gene match: 9. The CDR3 runs 17 residues. Material: CD4+ or CD8+ T cells sorted from blood, obtained in a trial of the OX40 agonist ivuxolimab. The chain links TRBV6-1 to TRBJ2-3, with 9 bases matching TRBD2. The TCR originated in an adult with an advanced solid tumor such as melanoma, head and neck, liver or kidney cancer. The CDR3 sequence: CASSGEREAKRTDTQYF. The DNA of the CDR3 is TGTGCCAGCAGTGGGGAGCGGGAGGCGAAGCGCACAGATACGCAGTATTTT.